The clone carrying this T cell receptor (beta chain) showed up just a few times. These data originate in a study of T-cell reconstitution after alpha-beta-depleted transplantation in children. Unique molecular identifiers were used to barcode this TCRbeta library. One entry per CDR3 protein, called by TCRdb with MiXCR from the PCR reads. The table shows roughly 400,000 distinct CDR3 sequences, with around 21% occurring only once. V lost 0 bases, J lost 0 bases, and 6 bases lay in between. Germline V CDR1 and CDR2: WSHSY, SAAADI. The CDR3 covers 15 residues. The rearrangement uses TRBV10-2 and TRBJ1-5, with D unclear. This TCR was recovered from a human donor who donated a stem cell graft to a child with acute myeloid leukemia. This sample comprised PBMCs from the stem cell graft donor, obtained from the stem cell graft. The DNA of the CDR3 is TGCGCCAGCAGTGAGTCGAGGGATAGCAATCAGCCCCAGCATTTT. This encodes CASSESRDSNQPQHF.